The TCR beta chain under discussion was sequenced for a study of blood T cell repertoires in COVID-19. Background on the study: Whether acute or convalescent, the COVID-19 samples came from the United States, Italy and Spain. PBMCs, B-cell-depleted T cells, or T cells were the source of the cDNA or gDNA that made up the material.

In the authors' workflow: Amplifying reference gene primers gave estimates of nucleated cell counts. This table comes from immunoSEQ multiplex PCR, and its TCRdb copy is limited to in-frame clones, with some not included. The D gene and trimming were derived from the DNA, and the V and J assignments and clone size from that table. This table holds 250,000 to 300,000 clones, around 84% found once. V was clipped by 3 bases and J by 1 base; unmatched bases: 4. Germline lookup yields CDR1 MNHEY and CDR2 SMNVEV (reference sequence). The CDR3 sequence is 16 residues long. Sequencing was carried out using peripheral blood. The rearrangement links TRBV27 to TRBJ2-2; 8 nucleotides agree with TRBD1. This TCR derives from a man aged 55 to 70 with acute or convalescent COVID-19. The CDR3 coding sequence is TGTGCCAGCAGTTTTCAGGACAGGGTGAACACCGGGGAGCTGTTTTTT. As protein: CASSFQDRVNTGELFF.